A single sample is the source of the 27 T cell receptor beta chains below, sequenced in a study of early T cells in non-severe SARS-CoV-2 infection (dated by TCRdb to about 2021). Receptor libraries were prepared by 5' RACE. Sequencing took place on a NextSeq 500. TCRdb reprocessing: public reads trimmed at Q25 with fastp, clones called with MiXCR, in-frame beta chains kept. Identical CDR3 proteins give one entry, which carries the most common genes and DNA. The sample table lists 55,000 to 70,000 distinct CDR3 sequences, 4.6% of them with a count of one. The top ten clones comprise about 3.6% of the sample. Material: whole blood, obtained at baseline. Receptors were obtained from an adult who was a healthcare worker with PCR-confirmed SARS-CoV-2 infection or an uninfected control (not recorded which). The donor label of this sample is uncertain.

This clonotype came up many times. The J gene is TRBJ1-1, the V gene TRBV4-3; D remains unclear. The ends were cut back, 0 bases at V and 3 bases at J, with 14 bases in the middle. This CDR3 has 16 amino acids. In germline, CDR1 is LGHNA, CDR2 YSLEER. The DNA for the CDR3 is TGCGCCAGCAGCCAAGAACTCGGCGGGGAATACACTGAAGCTTTCTTT. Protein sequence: CASSQELGGEYTEAFF.

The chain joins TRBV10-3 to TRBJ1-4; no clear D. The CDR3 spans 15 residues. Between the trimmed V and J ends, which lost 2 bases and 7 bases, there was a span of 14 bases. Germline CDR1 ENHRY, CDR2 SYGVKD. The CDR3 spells CAISEQTLVGEKLFF. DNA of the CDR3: TGTGCCATCAGTGAGCAGACCCTAGTGGGTGAAAAACTGTTTTTT.

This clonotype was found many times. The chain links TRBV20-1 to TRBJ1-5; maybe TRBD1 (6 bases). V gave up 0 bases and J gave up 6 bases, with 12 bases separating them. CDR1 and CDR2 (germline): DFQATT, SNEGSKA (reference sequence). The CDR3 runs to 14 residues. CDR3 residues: CSAREQGNVQPQHF. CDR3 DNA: TGCAGTGCTAGAGAACAGGGAAATGTTCAGCCCCAGCATTTT.

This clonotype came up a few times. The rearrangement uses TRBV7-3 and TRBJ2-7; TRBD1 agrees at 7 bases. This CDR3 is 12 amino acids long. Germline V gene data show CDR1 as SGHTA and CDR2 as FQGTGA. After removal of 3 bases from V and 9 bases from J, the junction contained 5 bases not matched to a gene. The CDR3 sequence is CASSFRQGAQYF. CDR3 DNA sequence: TGTGCCAGCAGCTTCAGACAGGGAGCGCAGTACTTC.

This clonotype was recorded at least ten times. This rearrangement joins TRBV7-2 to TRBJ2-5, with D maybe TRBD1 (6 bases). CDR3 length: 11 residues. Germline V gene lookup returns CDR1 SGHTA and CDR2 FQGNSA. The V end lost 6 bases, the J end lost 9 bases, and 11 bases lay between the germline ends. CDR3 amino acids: CASSSQGSQYF. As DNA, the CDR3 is TGTGCCAGCAGTTCACAGGGTTCCCAGTACTTC.

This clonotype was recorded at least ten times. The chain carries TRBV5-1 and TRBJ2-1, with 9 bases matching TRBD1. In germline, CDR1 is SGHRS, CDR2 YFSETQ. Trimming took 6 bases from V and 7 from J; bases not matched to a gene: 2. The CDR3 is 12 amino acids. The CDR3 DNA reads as TGCGCCAGCATGGGACAGGGAAATGAGCAGTTCTTC. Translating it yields CASMGQGNEQFF.

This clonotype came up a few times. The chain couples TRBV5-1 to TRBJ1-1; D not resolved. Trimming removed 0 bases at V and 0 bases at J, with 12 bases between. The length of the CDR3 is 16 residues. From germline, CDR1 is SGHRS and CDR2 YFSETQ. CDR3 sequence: CASSLEGGPMNTEAFF. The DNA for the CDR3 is TGCGCCAGCAGCTTGGAGGGAGGCCCGATGAACACTGAAGCTTTCTTT.

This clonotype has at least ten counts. The CDR3 spells CASSLGTGVRYYEQYF. The CDR3 DNA reads TGTGCCAGCAGCTTAGGGACAGGGGTTCGATACTACGAGCAGTACTTC. This chain uses TRBV7-2 with TRBJ2-7, with 9 positions matching TRBD1. J lost 3 bases, V lost 1 base, and 7 bases had no gene match. CDR1 is SGHTA and CDR2 is FQGNSA in the germline V gene. This CDR3 spans 16 amino acids.

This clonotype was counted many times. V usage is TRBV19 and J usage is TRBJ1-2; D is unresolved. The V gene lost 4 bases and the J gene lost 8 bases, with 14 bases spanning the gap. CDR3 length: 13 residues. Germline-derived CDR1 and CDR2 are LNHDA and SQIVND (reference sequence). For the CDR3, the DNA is TGTGCCAGTAGTACCCTGGCAGGCCGGGGCTACACCTTC. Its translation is CASSTLAGRGYTF.

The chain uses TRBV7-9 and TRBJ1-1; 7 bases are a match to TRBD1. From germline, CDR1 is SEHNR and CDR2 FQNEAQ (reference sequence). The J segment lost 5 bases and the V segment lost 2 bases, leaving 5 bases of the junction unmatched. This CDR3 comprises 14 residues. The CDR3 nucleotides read TGTGCCAGCAGCTTAATCAGGGGGGGTACTGAAGCTTTCTTT. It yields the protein CASSLIRGGTEAFF.

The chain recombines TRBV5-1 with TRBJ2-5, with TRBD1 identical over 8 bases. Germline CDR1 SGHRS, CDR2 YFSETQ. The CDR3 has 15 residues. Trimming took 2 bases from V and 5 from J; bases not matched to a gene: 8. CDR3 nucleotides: TGCGCCAGCAGCTTCGGAGACAGGGGTTTTGAGACCCAGTACTTC. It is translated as CASSFGDRGFETQYF.

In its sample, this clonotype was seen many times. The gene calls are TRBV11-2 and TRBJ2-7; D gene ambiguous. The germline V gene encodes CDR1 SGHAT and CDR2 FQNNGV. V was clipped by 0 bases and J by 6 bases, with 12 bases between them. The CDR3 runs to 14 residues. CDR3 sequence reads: CASSLDLAFGEQYF. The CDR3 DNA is TGTGCCAGCAGCTTAGATCTGGCGTTTGGCGAGCAGTACTTC.

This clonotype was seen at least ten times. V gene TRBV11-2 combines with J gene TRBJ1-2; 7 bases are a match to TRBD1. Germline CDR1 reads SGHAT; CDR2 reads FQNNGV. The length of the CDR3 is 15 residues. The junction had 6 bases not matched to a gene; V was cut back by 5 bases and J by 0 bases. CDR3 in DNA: TGTGCCAGCAGCCTTCCGACAGGGACTAACTATGGCTACACCTTC. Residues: CASSLPTGTNYGYTF.

This chain's CDR3 is CASSLVASRTMNTEAFF. For the CDR3, the DNA is TGTGCCAGCAGCTTAGTCGCTAGTCGGACAATGAACACTGAAGCTTTCTTT. This chain links TRBV11-2 with TRBJ1-1; TRBD1 might be the D (5 bases). V lost 1 base and J 0 bases, leaving 15 bases between the germline ends. Germline-derived CDR1 and CDR2 are SGHAT and FQNNGV. The CDR3 covers 17 residues.

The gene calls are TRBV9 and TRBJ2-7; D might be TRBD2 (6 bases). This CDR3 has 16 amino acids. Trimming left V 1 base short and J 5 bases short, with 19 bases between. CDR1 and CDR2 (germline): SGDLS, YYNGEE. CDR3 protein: CASSVPPSGEVDEQYF. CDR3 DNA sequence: TGTGCCAGCAGCGTACCACCTTCGGGGGAGGTAGACGAGCAGTACTTC.

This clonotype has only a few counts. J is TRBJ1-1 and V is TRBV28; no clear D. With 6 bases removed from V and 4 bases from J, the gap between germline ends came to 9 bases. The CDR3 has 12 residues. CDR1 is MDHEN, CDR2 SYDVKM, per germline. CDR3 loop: CASRTMATEAFF. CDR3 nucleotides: TGTGCCAGCAGAACAATGGCCACTGAAGCTTTCTTT.

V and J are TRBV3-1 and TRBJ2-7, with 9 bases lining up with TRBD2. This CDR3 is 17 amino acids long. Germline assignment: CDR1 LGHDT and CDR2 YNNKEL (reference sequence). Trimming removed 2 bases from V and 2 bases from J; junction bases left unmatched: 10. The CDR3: CASSQPSLAGTAYEQYF. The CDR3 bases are TGTGCCAGCAGCCAACCATCTCTAGCGGGGACCGCCTACGAGCAGTACTTC.

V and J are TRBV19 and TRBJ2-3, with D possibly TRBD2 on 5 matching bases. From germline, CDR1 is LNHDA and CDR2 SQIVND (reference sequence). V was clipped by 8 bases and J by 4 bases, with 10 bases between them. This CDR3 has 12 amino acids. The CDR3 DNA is TGTGCCAGTCTGGGAGCGTCAGATACGCAGTATTTT. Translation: CASLGASDTQYF.

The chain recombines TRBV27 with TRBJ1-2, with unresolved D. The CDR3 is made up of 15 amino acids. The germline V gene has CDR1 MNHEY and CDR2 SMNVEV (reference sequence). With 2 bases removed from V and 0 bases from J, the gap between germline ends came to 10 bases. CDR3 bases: TGTGCCAGCAGTTTACGGTCTGAATCTAACTATGGCTACACCTTC. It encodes CASSLRSESNYGYTF.

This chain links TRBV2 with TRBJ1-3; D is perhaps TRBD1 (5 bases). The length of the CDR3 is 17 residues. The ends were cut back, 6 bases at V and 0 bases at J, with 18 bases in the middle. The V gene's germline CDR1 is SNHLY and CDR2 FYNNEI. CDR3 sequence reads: CASSPRGGSSSGNTIYF. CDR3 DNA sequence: TGTGCCAGCAGCCCCCGGGGGGGGAGCTCCTCTGGAAACACCATATATTTT.

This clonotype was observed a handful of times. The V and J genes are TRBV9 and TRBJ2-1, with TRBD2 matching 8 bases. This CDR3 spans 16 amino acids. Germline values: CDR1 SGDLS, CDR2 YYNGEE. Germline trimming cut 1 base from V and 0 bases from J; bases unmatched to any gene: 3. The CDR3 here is CASSVLSGGSYNEQFF. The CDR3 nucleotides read TGTGCCAGCAGCGTACTCAGCGGGGGCTCCTACAATGAGCAGTTCTTC.

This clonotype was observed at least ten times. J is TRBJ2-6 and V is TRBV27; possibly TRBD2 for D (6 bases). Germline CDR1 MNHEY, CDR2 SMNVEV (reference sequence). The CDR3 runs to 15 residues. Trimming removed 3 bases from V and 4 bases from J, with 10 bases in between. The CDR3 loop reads CASSFGGIGANVLTF. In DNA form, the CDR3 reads TGTGCCAGCAGTTTTGGGGGGATCGGGGCCAACGTCCTGACTTTC. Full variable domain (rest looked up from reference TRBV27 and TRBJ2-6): EAQVTQNPRYLITVTGKKLTVTCSQNMNHEYMSWYRQDPGLGLRQIYYSMNVEVTDKGDVPEGYKVSRKEKRNFPLILESPSPNQTSLYFCASSFGGIGANVLTFGAGSRLTVL.

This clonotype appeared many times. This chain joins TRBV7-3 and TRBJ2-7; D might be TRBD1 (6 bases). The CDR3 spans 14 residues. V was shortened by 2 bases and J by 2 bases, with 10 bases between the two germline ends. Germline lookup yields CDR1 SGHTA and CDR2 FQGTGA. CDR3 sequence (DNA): TGTGCCAGCAGCTTAGACAGGATCCCCTACGAGCAGTACTTC. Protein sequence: CASSLDRIPYEQYF. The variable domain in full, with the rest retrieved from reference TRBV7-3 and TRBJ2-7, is GAGVSQTPSNKVTEKGKYVELRCDPISGHTALYWYRQSLGQGPEFLIYFQGTGAADDSGLPNDRFFAVRPEGSVSTLKIQRTERGDSAVYLCASSLDRIPYEQYFGPGTRLTVT.

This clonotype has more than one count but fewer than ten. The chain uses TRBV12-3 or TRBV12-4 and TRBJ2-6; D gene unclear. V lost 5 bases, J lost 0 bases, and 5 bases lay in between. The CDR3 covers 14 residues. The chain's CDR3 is CASSLTSGANVLTF. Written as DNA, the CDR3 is TGTGCCAGCAGTCTTACCTCTGGGGCCAACGTCCTGACTTTC.

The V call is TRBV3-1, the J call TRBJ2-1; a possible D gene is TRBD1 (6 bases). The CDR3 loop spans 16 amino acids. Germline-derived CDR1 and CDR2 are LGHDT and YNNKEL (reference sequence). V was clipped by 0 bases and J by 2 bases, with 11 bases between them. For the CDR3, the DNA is TGTGCCAGCAGCCAAGATCCCACAGGGCCCTACAATGAGCAGTTCTTC. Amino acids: CASSQDPTGPYNEQFF.

Written as DNA, the CDR3 is TGTGCCAGCAGTCTCTTTATACACTCGAACACTGAAGCTTTCTTT. It specifies CASSLFIHSNTEAFF. The chain couples TRBV12-3 or TRBV12-4 to TRBJ1-1, with D unclear. The CDR3 consists of 15 residues. The V end was cut by 5 bases, the J end by 1 base, with 14 bases between.

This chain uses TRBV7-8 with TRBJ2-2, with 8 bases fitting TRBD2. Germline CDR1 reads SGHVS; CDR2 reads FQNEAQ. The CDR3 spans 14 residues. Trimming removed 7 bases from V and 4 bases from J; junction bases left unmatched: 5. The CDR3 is CASTRGGRTGELFF. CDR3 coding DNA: TGTGCCAGCACCCGGGGGGGCCGCACCGGGGAGCTGTTTTTT.